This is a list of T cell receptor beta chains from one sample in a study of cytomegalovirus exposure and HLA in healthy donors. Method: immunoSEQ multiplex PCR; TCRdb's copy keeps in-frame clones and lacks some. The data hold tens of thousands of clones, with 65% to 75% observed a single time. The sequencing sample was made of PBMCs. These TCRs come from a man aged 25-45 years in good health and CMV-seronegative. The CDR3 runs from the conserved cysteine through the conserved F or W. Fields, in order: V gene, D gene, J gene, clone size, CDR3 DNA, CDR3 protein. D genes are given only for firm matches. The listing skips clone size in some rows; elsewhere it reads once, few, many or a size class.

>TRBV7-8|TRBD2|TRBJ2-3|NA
TGTGCCAGCAGCTTAGCGTGGCTAGCGGGGGGGACAGATACGCAGTATTTT
CASSLAWLAGGTDTQYF
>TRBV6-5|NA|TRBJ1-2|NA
TGTGCCAGCAGTTGGGGAGGACATGGCTACACCTTC
CASSWGGHGYTF
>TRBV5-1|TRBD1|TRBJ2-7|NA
TGCGCCAGCAGCCCCAACCGACAGGGGGTGGACGAGCAGTACTTC
CASSPNRQGVDEQYF
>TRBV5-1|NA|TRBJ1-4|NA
TGCGCCAGCAGCCCGGCCCGGGGAGCCAGCGAAAAACTGTTTTTT
CASSPARGASEKLFF
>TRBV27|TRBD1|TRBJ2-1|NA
TGTGCCAGCAGTTTACAGGGGGTCCGAAATGAGCAGTTCTTC
CASSLQGVRNEQFF
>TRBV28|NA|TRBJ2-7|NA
TGTGCCAGCAGTTTATTGCGAGGGAATTCCTACGAGCAGTACTTC
CASSLLRGNSYEQYF
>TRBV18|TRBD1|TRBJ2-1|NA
TGTGCCAGCTCACCGGTGCGGGAAGTGACAGGGGACGCGGGCAATGAGCAGTTCTTC
CASSPVREVTGDAGNEQFF
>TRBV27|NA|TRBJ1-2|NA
TGTGCCAGCAGTCCGGGAGGGGCGCTTAACTATGGCTACACCTTC
CASSPGGALNYGYTF
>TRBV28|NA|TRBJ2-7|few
TGTGCCAGCAGTTTTTCAGACTCCTACGAGCAGTACTTC
CASSFSDSYEQYF
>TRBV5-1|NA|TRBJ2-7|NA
TGCGCCAGCAGCGCCGGACACTACGAGCAGTACTTC
CASSAGHYEQYF
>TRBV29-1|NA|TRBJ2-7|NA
TGCAGCGCCACCCCGAAACAGGGCTACGAGCAGTACTTC
CSATPKQGYEQYF
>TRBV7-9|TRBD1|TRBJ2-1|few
TGTGCCAGCAGCTTGAGTCCGGGACAGGGGGTCAATGAGCAGTTCTTC
CASSLSPGQGVNEQFF
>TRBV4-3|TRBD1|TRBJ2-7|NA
TGCGCCAGCAGCCGACTACCGGGACAGGGGTTACACGAGCAGTACTTC
CASSRLPGQGLHEQYF
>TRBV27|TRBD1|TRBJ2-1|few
TGTGCCAGCAGGCTAATGGGACAGTATTCCTACAATGAGCAGTTCTTC
CASRLMGQYSYNEQFF
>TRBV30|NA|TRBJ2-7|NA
TGTGCCTGGAGTTGGGGGGAAGACTACGAGCAGTACTTC
CAWSWGEDYEQYF
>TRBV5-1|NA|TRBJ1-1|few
TGCGCCAGCAGCTCCTCTTATTCGATTAACTGGAACACTGAAGCTTTCTTT
CASSSSYSINWNTEAFF
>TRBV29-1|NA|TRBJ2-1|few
TGCAGCGGAGTGGGGCAGGGGAATAATGAGCAGTTCTTC
CSGVGQGNNEQFF
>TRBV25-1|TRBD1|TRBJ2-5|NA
TGTGCCAGCAGTTCCCTAGGGGGCCCAGAGACCCAGTACTTC
CASSSLGGPETQYF
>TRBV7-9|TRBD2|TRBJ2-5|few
TGTGCCAGCAGCTTTCAGGCGGGAGGGCAAGAGACCCAGTACTTC
CASSFQAGGQETQYF
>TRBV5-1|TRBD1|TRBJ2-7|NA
TGCGCCAGCAGCACCGGGACAGGGAACTACGAGCAGTACTTC
CASSTGTGNYEQYF
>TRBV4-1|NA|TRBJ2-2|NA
TGCGCCAGCAGCGGGGCGTCGAACACCGGGGAGCTGTTTTTT
CASSGASNTGELFF
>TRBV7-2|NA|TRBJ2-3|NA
TGTGCCAGCAGCTTAGGCGTGGGCACAGATACGCAGTATTTT
CASSLGVGTDTQYF
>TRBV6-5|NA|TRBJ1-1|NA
TGTGCCAGCAGTCACGGGTCTCCTAACACTGAAGCTTTCTTT
CASSHGSPNTEAFF
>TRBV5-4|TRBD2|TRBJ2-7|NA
TGTGCCAGCAGCGCTGGGACTAGCGGGAGGTCCGAGCAGTACTTC
CASSAGTSGRSEQYF
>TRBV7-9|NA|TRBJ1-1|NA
TGTGCCAGCAGCCGCCCGGGTTGGGGCACGAACACTGAAGCTTTCTTT
CASSRPGWGTNTEAFF
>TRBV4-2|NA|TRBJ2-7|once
TGTGCCAGCAGCCAAGCCAGGTTCGGATACGAGCAGTACTTC
CASSQARFGYEQYF
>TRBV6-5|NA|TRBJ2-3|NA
TGTGCCAGCAGCGATCAGGGGAGCACAGATACGCAGTATTTT
CASSDQGSTDTQYF
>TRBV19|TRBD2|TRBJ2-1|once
TGTGCCAGTAGTAAGGTAGCGGGGATCCCCCTAGAGCAGTTCTTC
CASSKVAGIPLEQFF
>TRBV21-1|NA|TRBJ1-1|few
TGTGCCAGCAGCATGCTGGGGGGGAGGCGGAATTTGAACACTGAAGCTTTCTTT
CASSMLGGRRNLNTEAFF
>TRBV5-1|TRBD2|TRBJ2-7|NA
TGCGCCAGCAGCTCCAGACTAGCGGGAGTCTCGGCCGAGCAGTACTTC
CASSSRLAGVSAEQYF
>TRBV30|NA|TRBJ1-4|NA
TGTGCCTGGAGTGTAGGCGGGAATGAAAAACTGTTTTTT
CAWSVGGNEKLFF
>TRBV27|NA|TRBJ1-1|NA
TGTGCCAGCAGTTTCTCACAGAACACTGAAGCTTTCTTT
CASSFSQNTEAFF
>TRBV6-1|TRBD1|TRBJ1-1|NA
TGTGCCAGCAGTGAGTCGACAGGGGGCATGAACACTGAAGCTTTCTTT
CASSESTGGMNTEAFF
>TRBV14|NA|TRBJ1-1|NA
TGTGCCAGCTCCCTCCTTACAGGGCTGGGTGGTGGAGCTTTCTTT
CASSLLTGLGGGAFF
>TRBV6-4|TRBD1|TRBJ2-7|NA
TGTGCCAGCAGTGAAGCCGGGACAGATAATTCCGAGCAGTACTTC
CASSEAGTDNSEQYF
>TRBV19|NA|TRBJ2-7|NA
TGTGCCAGTAGCCTCGCTGCCTCGAGCTCCTACGAGCAGTACTTC
CASSLAASSSYEQYF
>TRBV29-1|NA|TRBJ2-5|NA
TGCAGCGTGCCGGGAGTAGCCTACTTC
CSVPGVAYF
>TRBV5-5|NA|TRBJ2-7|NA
TGTGCCAGCAGCTCTCGACTAGGGTCCTACGAGCAGTACTTC
CASSSRLGSYEQYF
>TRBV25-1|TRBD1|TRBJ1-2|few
TGTGCCAGCAGTCCTAGTCTCGGGACAGGGAAACTCTATGGCTACACCTTC
CASSPSLGTGKLYGYTF
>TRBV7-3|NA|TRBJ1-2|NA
TGTGCCAGCAGCGAGACCTCAGGGTCCTTAAACTATGGCTACACCTTC
CASSETSGSLNYGYTF
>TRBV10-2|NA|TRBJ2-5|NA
TGCGCCAGCGGAGGGGGGGGAGAGACCCAGTACTTC
CASGGGGETQYF
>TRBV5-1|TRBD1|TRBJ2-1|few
TGCGCCAGCAGCCTAGCAGACAGGGGGGATTTTCATGAGCAGTTCTTC
CASSLADRGDFHEQFF
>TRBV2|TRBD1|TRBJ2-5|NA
TGTGCCAGCAGGGGGCAGGGGGCGATGGAAGAGACCCAGTACTTC
CASRGQGAMEETQYF
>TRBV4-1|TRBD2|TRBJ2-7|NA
TGCGCCAGCAGCCCCTATTGGGAGGGTGAGGAGCAGTACTTC
CASSPYWEGEEQYF
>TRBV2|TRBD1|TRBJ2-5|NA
TGTGCCAGCAGTAGGGACAGCCAAGAGACCCAGTACTTC
CASSRDSQETQYF
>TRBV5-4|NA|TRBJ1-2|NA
TGTGCCAGCAGCCCGGACGGGATCTCCACGGGCTACACCTTC
CASSPDGISTGYTF
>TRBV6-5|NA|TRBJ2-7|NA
TGTGCCAGCAGCCCCAGAGGCGGGCCCTACGAGCAGTACTTC
CASSPRGGPYEQYF
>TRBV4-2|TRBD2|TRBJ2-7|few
TGTGCCAGCAGCCACCTTACTAGCGGGAGTTCCTACGAGCAGTACTTC
CASSHLTSGSSYEQYF
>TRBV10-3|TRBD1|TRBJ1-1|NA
TGTGCCATCAGTTTGGACAGGGCGGGGAACACTGAAGCTTTCTTT
CAISLDRAGNTEAFF
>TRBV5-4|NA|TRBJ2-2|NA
TGTGCCAGCAGCTTGAGTACGGGCACCGGGGAGCTGTTTTTT
CASSLSTGTGELFF
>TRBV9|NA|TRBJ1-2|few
TGTGCCAGCAGCGTAGGACAGATCTCGTCCGGCTACACCTTC
CASSVGQISSGYTF
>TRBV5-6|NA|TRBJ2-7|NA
TGTGCCAGCAGCTTGGTTGGGACTGGCTTTTACGAGCAGTACTTC
CASSLVGTGFYEQYF
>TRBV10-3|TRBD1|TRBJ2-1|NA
TGTGCCATCAGTGGTAAGGGGGCAACGTTTGATGAGCAGTTCTTC
CAISGKGATFDEQFF
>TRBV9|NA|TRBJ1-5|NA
TGTGCCAGCAGCGTAGGACAGGATCAGCCCCAGCATTTT
CASSVGQDQPQHF
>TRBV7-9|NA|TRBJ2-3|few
TGTGCCAGCAGCTTACAAACTCCCACAGATACGCAGTATTTT
CASSLQTPTDTQYF